This passage covers 19 T cell receptor beta chains from one sample sequenced in a study of OX40 agonist ivuxolimab in advanced cancers. Produced via immunoSEQ multiplex PCR; TCRdb's table is partial and in-frame only. This sample has 75,000 to 100,000 clones, with roughly nine tenths found just once. The sample in question was CD4+ or CD8+ T cells sorted from blood, obtained in a trial of the OX40 agonist ivuxolimab. Source of these receptors: an adult with an advanced solid tumor such as melanoma, head and neck, liver or kidney cancer.

The V and J genes are TRBV20-1 and TRBJ1-2; D is ambiguous. Trimming cost V 1 base and J 8 bases, with 8 bases left between them. The germline V gene encodes CDR1 DFQATT and CDR2 SNEGSKA (reference sequence). The CDR3 covers 11 residues. For the CDR3, the DNA is TGCAGTGCTAGAGGGCATCTGGGCTACACCTTC. Translated: CSARGHLGYTF.

The chain uses TRBV18 and TRBJ1-5, with D maybe TRBD1 (5 bases). The CDR3 has 15 amino acids. Trimming pared 3 bases from V and 7 bases from J, leaving 16 bases between. Germline V gene sequence: CDR1 KGHSH, CDR2 LQKENI. The CDR3 nucleotides read TGTGCCAGCTCACCCACACTTCAAAGGGGCCAGCCCCAGCATTTT. This sequence encodes CASSPTLQRGQPQHF. Variable domain in full (rest from reference TRBV18 and TRBJ1-5): NAGVMQNPRHLVRRRGQEARLRCSPMKGHSHVYWYRQLPEEGLKFMVYLQKENIIDESGMPKERFSAEFPKEGPSILRIQQVVRGDSAAYFCASSPTLQRGQPQHFGDGTRLSIL.

In regard to this clone: This is likely a read error, given that the CDR3 carries no conserved phenylalanine or tryptophan at its end. V usage is TRBV6-1 and J usage is TRBJ1-6, with 7 bases aligning to TRBD1. CDR3 length: 15 residues. Trimming took 10 bases from V and 6 from J; bases not matched to a gene: 12. Germline CDR1 reads MNHNS; CDR2 reads SASEGT. Here the CDR3 DNA reads TGTGCCATTGGAGCTCCCGGGACAGCTAATTCACCCCTCCACCTT. Translating gives CAIGAPGTANSPLHL.

The chain links TRBV6-1 to TRBJ1-2; D is perhaps TRBD1 (5 bases). Germline loops: CDR1 MNHNS, CDR2 SASEGT. With 7 bases removed from V and 4 bases from J, the gap between germline ends came to 16 bases. The CDR3 runs to 14 residues. DNA for the CDR3: TGTGCCAGCACCCGTGGGGACTCGAGCTATGGCTACACCTTC. Translated: CASTRGDSSYGYTF.

CDR3 in amino acids: CASSFYSGSRAGELFF. DNA for the CDR3: TGTGCCAGCAGCTTCTACAGCGGGAGTCGGGCCGGGGAGCTGTTTTTT. This chain uses TRBV11-3 with TRBJ2-2, with TRBD2 identical over 8 bases. Germline V gene lookup returns CDR1 SGHNT and CDR2 YENEEA. This CDR3 is built from 16 residues. The V segment lost 3 bases and the J segment 6 bases; nucleotides outside the gene matches: 9.

V and J are TRBV5-6 and TRBJ2-5; 7 positions match TRBD1. Per the germline V gene, CDR1 is SGHDT and CDR2 is YYEEEE. This CDR3 comprises 14 residues. V trimming: 3 bases; J trimming: 4 bases; junction bases outside the gene matches: 6. The CDR3 is CASSYRPGGETQYF. CDR3 coding DNA: TGTGCCAGCAGCTATCGCCCAGGGGGAGAGACCCAGTACTTC.

This clone was detected only a few times. The chain couples TRBV5-4 to TRBJ2-1, with 10 bases matching TRBD2. Per the germline V gene, CDR1 is SGHNT and CDR2 is YYREEE (reference sequence). The CDR3 length is 15 residues. The V segment lost 2 bases and the J segment 6 bases; nucleotides outside the gene matches: 5. CDR3: CASSFTSGEGNEQFF. Written as DNA, the CDR3 is TGTGCCAGCAGCTTCACTAGCGGGGAGGGCAATGAGCAGTTCTTC.

This chain connects TRBV9 to TRBJ2-7; a possible D gene is TRBD1 (6 bases). This CDR3 has 14 amino acids. Looked up from germline, CDR1 is SGDLS and CDR2 is YYNGEE. V gave up 7 bases and J gave up 5 bases, with 19 bases separating them. CDR3 sequence reads: CASAPTTGPHEQYF. The CDR3 DNA reads as TGTGCCAGCGCCCCGACGACAGGTCCCCACGAGCAGTACTTC.

V gene TRBV7-2 combines with J gene TRBJ2-3; tentatively, D is TRBD2 (5 bases). The CDR3 has 14 residues. In germline, CDR1 is SGHTA, CDR2 FQGNSA. Trimming pared 5 bases from V and 4 bases from J, leaving 13 bases between. The CDR3 spells CASSPAASPDTQYF. The DNA of the CDR3 is TGTGCCAGCAGCCCCGCGGCTAGCCCAGATACGCAGTATTTT.

V is TRBV9 and J is TRBJ2-5, with D possibly being TRBD1 (6 bases). CDR1 and CDR2 (germline): SGDLS, YYNGEE. The CDR3 is made up of 18 amino acids. The V end was cut by 0 bases, the J end by 1 base, with 19 bases between. CDR3 sequence (DNA): TGTGCCAGCAGCGTAGTAAGCCTCTACAGGGCCCGCCAAGAGACCCAGTACTTC. Its protein is CASSVVSLYRARQETQYF.

This chain links TRBV7-2 with TRBJ2-3; tentative D call: TRBD1 (5 bases). This CDR3 is 16 amino acids long. Per the germline V gene, CDR1 is SGHTA and CDR2 is FQGNSA. V was clipped by 5 bases and J by 1 base, with 16 bases between them. This CDR3 reads CASSRRGSVGTDTQYF. The DNA of the CDR3 is TGTGCCAGCAGCCGTAGGGGCAGTGTCGGCACAGATACGCAGTATTTT.

The rearrangement links TRBV6-4 to TRBJ2-3; D could derive from TRBD1 or TRBD2 (5 bases each). Trimming pared 7 bases from V and 4 bases from J, leaving 15 bases between. The CDR3 covers 14 residues. The germline gives CDR1 MRHNA, CDR2 SNTAGT. Here the CDR3 DNA reads TGTGCCAGCACCTCGGGACCCGGAGCAGATACGCAGTATTTT. Amino acid sequence: CASTSGPGADTQYF.

This rearrangement joins TRBV5-6 to TRBJ1-6; possible D gene TRBD1, 5 bases. V shed 4 bases and J shed 6 bases, with 17 bases lying between them. Per germline, CDR1 SGHDT and CDR2 YYEEEE. The CDR3 consists of 16 residues. The CDR3 loop is CASSIIAGRSNSPLHF. CDR3 sequence (DNA): TGTGCCAGCAGCATAATAGCGGGACGCAGTAATTCACCCCTCCACTTT. Supplemented by reference TRBV5-6 and TRBJ1-6, the full variable domain reads DAGVTQSPTHLIKTRGQQVTLRCSPKSGHDTVSWYQQALGQGPQFIFQYYEEEERQRGNFPDRFSGHQFPNYSSELNVNALLLGDSALYLCASSIIAGRSNSPLHFGNGTRLTVT.

In this sample, this clone turned up once. CDR3 loop: CASTGGVEGGYTF. DNA of the CDR3: TGTGCCAGCACTGGGGGGGTAGAGGGAGGCTACACCTTC. The chain links TRBV27 to TRBJ1-2, with D possibly TRBD1 on 5 matching bases. The germline V gene has CDR1 MNHEY and CDR2 SMNVEV (reference sequence). Trimming removed 7 bases from V and 8 bases from J, with 17 bases in between. This CDR3 spans 13 amino acids.

This chain joins TRBV5-4 and TRBJ2-2; the D is unclear. The V gene's germline CDR1 is SGHNT and CDR2 YYREEE (reference sequence). V was trimmed by 4 bases and J by 3 bases, leaving 10 bases between them. The CDR3 runs 14 residues. The CDR3 DNA follows: TGTGCCAGCAGCCCGGGTCCTGACACCGGGGAGCTGTTTTTT. The encoded protein is CASSPGPDTGELFF.

The rearrangement joins TRBV7-9 to TRBJ1-5; 7 positions agree with TRBD1. Germline CDR1 reads SEHNR; CDR2 reads FQNEAQ (reference sequence). V was clipped by 5 bases and J by 4 bases; unmatched bases: 2. CDR3 size: 13 residues. CDR3 sequence reads: CASSLQGNQPQHF. CDR3 sequence (DNA): TGTGCCAGCAGCCTACAGGGGAATCAGCCCCAGCATTTT.

The CDR3, as DNA: TGCAGCGTTGAAAGAGGTAGCTCCTACAATGAGCAGTTCTTC. It is translated as CSVERGSSYNEQFF. V gene TRBV29-1 combines with J gene TRBJ2-1; D unresolved. The V gene's germline CDR1 is SQVTM and CDR2 ANQGSEA. Trimming left V 2 bases short and J 0 bases short, with 8 bases between. This CDR3 comprises 14 residues.

CDR3 DNA: TGCGCCAGCAGCCAAGAGAACGGGGGGAGGACAGATACGCAGTATTTT. Translation: CASSQENGGRTDTQYF. V is TRBV4-3 and J is TRBJ2-3; 7 bases align to TRBD2. V trimming: 0 bases; J trimming: 3 bases; junction bases outside the gene matches: 6. Per germline, CDR1 LGHNA and CDR2 YSLEER. This CDR3 is built from 16 residues.

The chain recombines TRBV19 with TRBJ2-3; a weak D match, TRBD2 (5 bases). V lost 5 bases to trimming and J lost 0 bases, with 9 bases between them. The CDR3 has 14 amino acids. Germline lookup yields CDR1 LNHDA and CDR2 SQIVND (reference sequence). The CDR3 sequence is CASSLDWSTDTQYF. CDR3 nucleotide sequence: TGTGCCAGTAGTTTGGACTGGAGCACAGATACGCAGTATTTT.